This T cell receptor (beta chain) was identified in a study of shared clonotypes between healthy human individuals. As for the study in general: Donors consisted of two women and a few men between 18 and 49. Broader study findings: Investigators collected only blood, and repertoires in tissues likely differ. Represented diversity (both genetic and exposure-history) was limited by the small number of donors.

Clones were sequenced by immunoSEQ multiplex PCR, and TCRdb holds only the in-frame ones, with some missing. The sample carries about 470,000 clones, roughly 80% recorded once. V was clipped by 9 bases and J by 0 bases, with 11 bases between them. CDR3 length: 13 amino acids. Germline V CDR1 and CDR2: SNHLY, FYNNEI. Concerning this clone: No antigen is known for it.

The chain carries TRBV2 and TRBJ1-2; D not certain. The sequence came from a woman in her 40s in good health. Some clones in this sample may be carry-over from other donors' samples. Sequenced: PBMCs. The CDR3 DNA sequence: TGTGCCAGTTGTTGGGGTACTAACTATGGCTACACCTTC. It specifies CASCWGTNYGYTF.